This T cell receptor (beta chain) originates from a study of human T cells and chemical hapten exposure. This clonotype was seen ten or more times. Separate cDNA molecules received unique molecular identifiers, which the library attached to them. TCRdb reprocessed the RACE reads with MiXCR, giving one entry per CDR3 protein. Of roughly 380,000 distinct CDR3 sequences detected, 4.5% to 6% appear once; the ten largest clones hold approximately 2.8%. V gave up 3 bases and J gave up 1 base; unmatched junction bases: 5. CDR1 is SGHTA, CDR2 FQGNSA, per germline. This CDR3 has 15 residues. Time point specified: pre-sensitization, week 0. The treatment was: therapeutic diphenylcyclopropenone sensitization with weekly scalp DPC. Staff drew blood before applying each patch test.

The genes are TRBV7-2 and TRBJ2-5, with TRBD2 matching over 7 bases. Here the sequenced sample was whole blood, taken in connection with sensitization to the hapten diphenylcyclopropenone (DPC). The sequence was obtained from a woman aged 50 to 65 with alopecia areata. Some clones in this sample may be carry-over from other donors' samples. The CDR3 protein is CASSLGRGVQETQYF. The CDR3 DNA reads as TGTGCCAGCAGCTTGGGGAGGGGTGTCCAAGAGACCCAGTACTTC.